This T cell receptor beta chain was observed in a study of tumor and adjacent non-tumor tissue in lung cancer. Germline values: CDR1 LGHNA, CDR2 YNFKEQ. CDR3 size: 16 residues. The table lists this clonotype with a count of one. Its cognate antigen is unknown. The junction does not match germline at one end; this may be a read error. Study-level points and caveats: Significantly higher TCR diversity was found in tumor than normal lung. Tumor repertoires had a smaller top 100 clone share than normal lung.

A modified ARM-PCR protocol with three rounds of nested PCR amplified TCRbeta. TCRdb itself ran the multiplex PCR reads through MiXCR, one entry per CDR3 protein. The sample yields roughly 200,000 distinct CDR3 sequences, about 71% seen once. The template was RNA from unsorted bulk tissue. Sequencing was carried out using lung tumor tissue. The TCR sequence derives from a man aged 60-69 years with non-small cell lung cancer. This sequence joins TRBV4-2 and TRBJ2-6; D is ambiguous. The DNA for the CDR3 is TGTGTCAGCAGCCAAGAGTTGAGTTATGGGCCCAACGTCCTGACTTTC. This translates into CVSSQELSYGPNVLTF.